This T cell receptor (beta chain) was documented in a study of cytomegalovirus exposure and HLA in healthy donors. Primers included in the PCR were 60 Vbeta and 13 Jbeta primers. Here immunoSEQ multiplex PCR was the method, and the copy in TCRdb shows in-frame clones only, minus some. The sample has a few hundred thousand clones, 70% to 80% seen once. V gave up 3 bases and J gave up 6 bases; unmatched junction bases: 2. The CDR3 totals 14 residues. The germline V gene has CDR1 SGHRS and CDR2 YFSETQ. Sequencing was performed on PBMCs. The chain links TRBV5-1 to TRBJ1-6, with 8 positions matching TRBD1. This clonotype originated in a woman in her 30s in good health and CMV-seronegative. CDR3 bases: TGCGCCAGCAGCTCTACAGGGGGTAATTCACCCCTCCACTTT. Its protein is CASSSTGGNSPLHF.